The source of this T cell receptor beta chain is a study of blood T cell repertoires in COVID-19. Study-level background: There were acute and convalescent COVID-19 samples, and they came from the United States, Italy and Spain.

Authors' processing steps: Amplification from reference gene primers served as the basis for estimated nucleated cell counts. The repertoire was sequenced with immunoSEQ multiplex PCR; TCRdb's copy has only in-frame clones and lacks some. The V and J calls and the clone size are those of that table, but D and trimming were determined from the DNA. Of roughly 25,000 clones in the sample, approximately 94% were seen once. This clone appeared once. Germline V lookup: CDR1 MDHEN, CDR2 SYDVKM. The V and J ends lost 1 base and 7 bases, in that order; junction bases with no gene match: 0. The CDR3 runs 12 residues.

The rearrangement uses TRBV28 and TRBJ2-7; 8 bases match TRBD2. This TCR came from a woman between 50 and 59 years old with active COVID-19. Sequenced sample: peripheral blood. The CDR3 coding sequence is TGTGCCAGCAGTTTATCGGGGGGGGAGCAGTACTTC. Encoded protein: CASSLSGGEQYF.